Listed here are 15 T cell receptor beta chains from one sample, sequenced in a study of regulatory T cells in long-lasting Graves disease. Arm-PCR of CDR3 regions with iRepertoire HTBI primers generated TCR beta libraries. A single record per CDR3 protein comes from TCRdb applying MiXCR to the multiplex PCR reads. The data contain about 660,000 distinct CDR3 sequences, about 32% of them singletons. Time point defined: persistent/refractory GD, antithyroid drugs over 5 years with positive TRAb. PBMCs were the source of the RNA used for TCR sequencing. Here the sequenced sample was peripheral blood mononuclear cells (PBMCs), taken when the disease was refractory, from a patient treated with antithyroid drugs. Source of these receptors: a female donor with Graves disease.

Of note for this clonotype: The likely explanation is a read error, given a far larger clone one base away. This chain links TRBV2 with TRBJ1-2; 7 nucleotides match TRBD1. The germline CDR1 and CDR2 sequences are SNHLY and FYNNEI. With V trimmed by 6 bases and J by 9 bases, 10 bases remained unmatched. CDR3 length equals 13 residues. The CDR3 is CASSQRGRDSYTF. The CDR3 nucleotides read TGTGCCAGCAGCCAAAGGGGGCGCGATAGCTACACCTTC.

The gene calls are TRBV20-1 and TRBJ1-5; 9 bases are shared with TRBD1. The CDR3 has 15 residues. CDR1 and CDR2 from the germline V gene are DFQATT and SNEGSKA (reference sequence). Trimming removed 3 bases from V and 4 bases from J; junction bases left unmatched: 7. CDR3 protein: CSARRGQGGNQPQHF. As DNA, the CDR3 is TGCAGTGCTAGGAGGGGACAGGGTGGAAATCAGCCCCAGCATTTT.

This clonotype was seen many times. The chain joins TRBV12-3 or TRBV12-4 to TRBJ1-5; the match to TRBD1 covers 7 bases. Unmatched junction bases numbered 2, after V lost 6 bases and J lost 6 bases. The CDR3 runs to 12 residues. The CDR3 region is CASSQGGQPQHF. CDR3 DNA sequence: TGTGCCAGCAGCCAGGGGGGTCAGCCCCAGCATTTT.

This clonotype was seen more than once but under ten times. The chain carries TRBV20-1 and TRBJ1-1, with a tentative D call TRBD1 (5 bases). Germline CDR1 reads DFQATT; CDR2 reads SNEGSKA (reference sequence). V gave up 2 bases and J gave up 2 bases, with 15 bases separating them. The length of the CDR3 is 15 residues. The CDR3 DNA sequence: TGCAGTGCTAGATCGGGGCCTGGGGGTAACACTGAAGCTTTCTTT. The encoded protein is CSARSGPGGNTEAFF.

This clonotype occurred a few times. The chain links TRBV20-1 to TRBJ2-5, with TRBD2 identical over 10 bases. The CDR3 spans 14 residues. Per germline, CDR1 DFQATT and CDR2 SNEGSKA (reference sequence). V shed 6 bases, J shed 1 base, and the junction held 5 bases outside the gene matches. This CDR3 reads CSAMTSGLQETQYF. In DNA, the CDR3 is TGCAGTGCCATGACTAGCGGGCTCCAAGAGACCCAGTACTTC.

This clonotype was counted between two and nine times. The rearrangement joins TRBV9 to TRBJ1-4, with 9 bases that match TRBD1. Germline CDR1 reads SGDLS; CDR2 reads YYNGEE. The CDR3 extends over 15 amino acids. V lost 4 bases, J lost 6 bases, and 7 bases stayed unmatched. In DNA form, the CDR3 reads TGTGCCAGCAGCCCCGGGGACAGGGATGATGAAAAACTGTTTTTT. This sequence encodes CASSPGDRDDEKLFF.

This clonotype was seen repeatedly, ten times or more. This rearrangement joins TRBV7-3 to TRBJ1-1; tentative D call: TRBD1 (5 bases). V lost 4 bases to trimming and J lost 1 base, with 7 bases between them. Germline lookup yields CDR1 SGHTA and CDR2 FQGTGA. CDR3 length: 13 residues. The CDR3 reads CASSSRENTEAFF. The CDR3 DNA reads as TGTGCCAGCAGCTCCAGGGAGAACACTGAAGCTTTCTTT.

This clonotype was found many times. The chain combines TRBV2 with TRBJ1-5; D is unclear. The CDR3 loop spans 14 amino acids. The V end was cut by 5 bases, the J end by 0 bases, with 8 bases between. CDR1 is SNHLY and CDR2 is FYNNEI in the germline V gene. CDR3 residues: CASSRDISNQPQHF. In DNA form, the CDR3 reads TGTGCCAGCAGTAGGGATATTAGCAATCAGCCCCAGCATTTT.

The chain uses TRBV6-1 and TRBJ1-2, with no clear D. Germline V CDR1 and CDR2: MNHNS, SASEGT. CDR3 length: 13 amino acids. V lost 0 bases and J 8 bases, leaving 10 bases between the germline ends. As DNA, the CDR3 is TGTGCCAGCAGTGAAGCAAGGCAAGGAGGCTACACCTTC. Encoded protein: CASSEARQGGYTF.

The chain links TRBV12-3 or TRBV12-4 to TRBJ2-7; D ambiguous. The V end lost 6 bases, the J end lost 0 bases, and 18 bases lay between the germline ends. The CDR3 sequence is 16 residues long. Here the CDR3 DNA reads TGTGCCAGCAGCTTGGAAATCACCGATAGCTCCTACGAGCAGTACTTC. This codes for CASSLEITDSSYEQYF.

The chain joins TRBV2 to TRBJ1-5, with TRBD1 matching 10 bases. Germline V gives CDR1 SNHLY, CDR2 FYNNEI. CDR3 length equals 15 residues. V shed 5 bases and J 7 bases; nucleotides not matched to a gene: 8. In nucleotides, the CDR3 is TGTGCCAGCAGTACCGGGACAGGGGCGGGACAGCCCCAGCATTTT. Amino acid sequence: CASSTGTGAGQPQHF.

This sequence joins TRBV28 and TRBJ1-5; a weak D match, TRBD1 (5 bases). The germline V gene encodes CDR1 MDHEN and CDR2 SYDVKM. V lost 1 base and J 4 bases, leaving 17 bases between the germline ends. The CDR3 covers 17 residues. CDR3 DNA sequence: TGTGCCAGCAGTTTATTCCGATTTCGTGGGGGAAATCAGCCCCAGCATTTT. This codes for CASSLFRFRGGNQPQHF.

About this clonotype itself: The missing conserved phenylalanine or tryptophan at the end of this CDR3 makes a read error likely. The chain has TRBV6-5 and TRBJ1-6; 7 bases line up with TRBD1. Germline V lookup: CDR1 MNHEY, CDR2 SVGAGI. This CDR3 comprises 15 residues. The junction had 7 bases not matched to a gene; V was cut back by 2 bases and J by 9 bases. In nucleotides, the CDR3 is TGTGCCAGCAGTTACGAGGGGGCCTATGGTTCACCCCTCCACCTT. It is translated as CASSYEGAYGSPLHL.

This clonotype turned up a few times. The chain is built from TRBV10-3 and TRBJ1-1; D is unclear. The ends were cut back, 3 bases at V and 7 bases at J, with 12 bases in the middle. The CDR3 has 13 amino acids. CDR1 is ENHRY, CDR2 SYGVKD, per germline. The CDR3 loop reads CAISDPGSYEAFF. In DNA form, the CDR3 reads TGTGCCATCAGTGATCCGGGCTCCTATGAAGCTTTCTTT.

The chain uses TRBV20-1 and TRBJ1-1, with 8 positions matching TRBD1. Germline V gene lookup returns CDR1 DFQATT and CDR2 SNEGSKA (reference sequence). The CDR3 runs 15 residues. After removal of 0 bases from V and 12 bases from J, the junction contained 15 bases not matched to a gene. CDR3 residues: CSARDATTGDFGTFF. As DNA, the CDR3 is TGCAGTGCTAGAGACGCAACGACAGGGGACTTCGGGACTTTCTTT.